This T cell receptor (beta chain) was sequenced during a study of T cells after yellow fever vaccination. Study-wide background: Fractions of low cell number were prepared using SMART-Seq v4 Ultra Low Input.

A 5'RACE template-switching step, the method used to make TCR cDNA, added a universal primer site and UMIs. Each CDR3 protein is one row after TCRdb ran MiXCR on the 5' RACE reads. The table includes 450,000 to 550,000 distinct CDR3 sequences, under 25% detected once. Study results and caveats: Although the secondary response was weaker, it peaked faster, at day 5 versus 15. Booster sampling recovered most clones from primary vaccination (roughly 96% CD4, approximately 88% CD8).

Of note for this clonotype: Its antigen is not known.

The clonotype comes from a man between 25 and 39 years old who received the YFV17D yellow fever vaccine. The sample was PBMCs, taken 15 days after the yellow fever booster vaccination.

The CDR3 DNA follows: TGCAGTGCTGTCAGCGGGAGAGTAAGGGATGAGCAGTTCTTC. It specifies CSAVSGRVRDEQFF. The chain carries TRBV20-1 and TRBJ2-1; 8 positions agree with TRBD2. The junction had 11 bases not matched to a gene; V was cut back by 5 bases and J by 8 bases. Germline assignment: CDR1 DFQATT and CDR2 SNEGSKA (reference sequence). The CDR3 covers 14 residues.